A selection of T cell receptor beta chains follows, all from one sample in a study of T-cell memory formation after mild COVID-19. TCRdb ran MiXCR on the 5' RACE reads and lists one entry per CDR3 protein. The repertoire holds a few hundred thousand distinct CDR3 sequences, with around 20% as singletons. The sequencing sample was made of PBMCs or a T cell subset sorted from them (not recorded which). The receptors stem from an adult woman who had mild COVID-19 (a few samples of this study predate the infection). Cell type and time point are not known. The CDR3 runs from the conserved cysteine through the conserved F or W. A D gene is named only where the DNA matches it firmly. For some rows the clone size is stated as once, few or many, or as a class when expanded; others skip it.

j_call | clone_size | d_call | v_call | cdr3_aa | cdr3_nt
TRBJ2-7 | few | - | TRBV5-5 | CASITPGEQYF | TGTGCCAGCATCACCCCGGGCGAGCAGTACTTC
TRBJ2-7 | few | - | TRBV10-2 | CASSADTSYEQYF | TGCGCCAGCAGTGCAGACACCTCCTACGAGCAGTACTTC
TRBJ2-7 | few | - | TRBV20-1 | CSAVMTSGSSYEQYF | TGCAGTGCCGTTATGACATCCGGATCCTCCTACGAGCAGTACTTC
TRBJ2-1 | few | - | TRBV4-1 | CASSHPGTSPGDEQFF | TGCGCCAGCAGCCACCCTGGGACATCTCCCGGGGATGAGCAGTTCTTC
TRBJ2-3 | few | TRBD2 | TRBV7-9 | CASSSSGGQDTQYF | TGTGCCAGCAGCTCTAGCGGGGGCCAGGATACGCAGTATTTT
TRBJ2-7 | many | - | TRBV5-1 | CASSLGGTSSYEQYF | TGCGCCAGCAGCTTGGGCGGGACTTCCTCCTACGAGCAGTACTTC
TRBJ1-1 | few | TRBD1 | TRBV20-1 | CSARDEQGDTEAFF | TGCAGTGCTAGAGATGAACAGGGGGACACTGAAGCTTTCTTT
TRBJ1-2 | - | - | TRBV11-2 | CASSTGPGGYTF | TGTGCCAGCAGTACGGGACCCGGCGGCTACACCTTC
TRBJ1-6 | few | - | TRBV5-1 | CASSRATDGNSPLHF | TGCGCCAGCAGCCGGGCGACGGATGGGAATTCACCCCTCCACTTT
TRBJ2-1 | - | TRBD2 | TRBV10-3 | CAISFSGGAASEQFF | TGTGCCATCAGTTTCAGCGGGGGGGCCGCCAGTGAGCAGTTCTTC
TRBJ1-6 | - | - | TRBV2 | CASSGTASSYNSPLHF | TGTGCCAGCAGTGGGACAGCCAGCTCCTATAATTCACCCCTCCACTTT
TRBJ2-4 | - | - | TRBV18 | CASSPETVPNIQYF | TGTGCCAGCTCACCCGAGACAGTTCCAAACATTCAGTACTTC
TRBJ1-4 | - | - | TRBV27 | CASSLSPWTAINEKLFF | TGTGCCAGCAGTTTATCTCCTTGGACAGCTATTAATGAAAAACTGTTTTTT
TRBJ2-1 | once | - | TRBV11-3 | CASSLRTETSSYNEQFF | TGTGCCAGCAGCTTAAGGACGGAGACCAGCTCCTACAATGAGCAGTTCTTC
TRBJ2-3 | - | - | TRBV18 | CASSRLDSSTDTQYF | TGTGCCAGCTCACGACTGGACTCTAGCACAGATACGCAGTATTTT
TRBJ1-5 | few | - | TRBV5-5 | CASSQTGGNQPQHF | TGTGCCAGCAGTCAGACCGGAGGCAATCAGCCCCAGCATTTT
TRBJ2-7 | many | - | TRBV7-9 | CASSPSGAYEQYF | TGTGCCAGCAGCCCCTCGGGGGCCTACGAGCAGTACTTC
TRBJ2-7 | - | TRBD1 | TRBV13 | CASSYRDRGYEQYF | TGTGCCAGCAGCTACCGGGACAGGGGATACGAGCAGTACTTC
TRBJ2-7 | few | - | TRBV6-5 | CASRNRDGEQYF | TGTGCCAGCAGGAACAGAGACGGCGAGCAGTACTTC
TRBJ1-2 | few | - | TRBV12-3/TRBV12-4 | CASSRYIRYGYTF | TGTGCCAGCAGCCGGTACATCCGTTATGGCTACACCTTC
TRBJ2-1 | - | TRBD2 | TRBV6-1 | CASSTKGWRSGSWGEQFF | TGTGCCAGCAGTACAAAGGGGTGGCGGAGCGGGAGTTGGGGTGAGCAGTTCTTC
TRBJ2-7 | - | TRBD1 | TRBV5-1 | CASSADRVYEQYF | TGCGCCAGCAGCGCGGACAGGGTCTACGAGCAGTACTTC
TRBJ2-7 | - | - | TRBV20-1 | CSARGGTPYYEQYF | TGCAGTGCTAGGGGCGGGACTCCTTACTACGAGCAGTACTTC